A selection of T cell receptor beta chains follows, all from one sample in a study of cytomegalovirus exposure and HLA in healthy donors. Method: immunoSEQ multiplex PCR; TCRdb's copy keeps in-frame clones and lacks some. The sample carries about 140,000 clones, just under 85% recorded once. The sequenced sample was PBMCs. These receptors all stem from a woman in her twenties or thirties in good health and CMV-seronegative. CDR3s include the opening cysteine and the closing phenylalanine or tryptophan. A D gene is named only where the DNA matches it firmly. Size tells how often a clone was seen (once, few, many) or the class of an expanded clone, and some rows leave it out.

CDR3	DNA	length	size	V	D	J
CASSPRAGGTTYEQYF	TGTGCCAGCAGCCCCCGAGCGGGGGGGACTACCTACGAGCAGTACTTC	16	many	TRBV9	TRBD2	TRBJ2-7
CASSSSPSTDTQYF	TGTGCCAGCTCATCCTCCCCTAGCACAGATACGCAGTATTTT	14	once	TRBV18	NA	TRBJ2-3
CASSALTATDTQYF	TGTGCCAGCAGCGCGCTCACCGCAACAGATACGCAGTATTTT	14	NA	TRBV7-8	NA	TRBJ2-3
CATSRDRSSYEQYF	TGTGCCACCAGCAGAGATCGGAGCAGCTACGAGCAGTACTTC	14	NA	TRBV15	NA	TRBJ2-7
CASSLVSGDSYEQYF	TGTGCCAGCAGCTTAGTCTCCGGGGATTCCTACGAGCAGTACTTC	15	NA	TRBV7-2	NA	TRBJ2-7
CASSFRTGAPGNEQFF	TGTGCCAGCAGCTTCAGGACAGGGGCCCCGGGGAATGAGCAGTTCTTC	16	NA	TRBV11-3	TRBD1	TRBJ2-1
CASSPRRESDTQYF	TGTGCCAGCTCACCACGGAGGGAGTCCGATACGCAGTATTTT	14	NA	TRBV18	NA	TRBJ2-3
CATSSPYPGRPTEAFF	TGTGCCACAAGCTCTCCTTATCCAGGGAGGCCCACTGAAGCTTTCTTT	16	NA	TRBV19	NA	TRBJ1-1
CASSLNREGNINEQFF	TGTGCCAGCAGCTTAAACAGGGAAGGCAACATTAATGAGCAGTTCTTC	16	NA	TRBV7-3	NA	TRBJ2-1
CASSYSGQGTTEAFF	TGTGCCAGCAGTTACTCGGGACAGGGGACCACTGAAGCTTTCTTT	15	NA	TRBV6-5	TRBD1	TRBJ1-1
CASSPVAGADYEQYF	TGTGCCAGCTCACCAGTGGCGGGGGCCGATTACGAGCAGTACTTC	15	NA	TRBV18	NA	TRBJ2-7
CASSLGGGSYNSPLHF	TGTGCCAGCAGCTTAGGAGGAGGCTCCTATAATTCACCCCTCCACTTT	16	once	TRBV11-1	NA	TRBJ1-6
CASSSRPGQGNEQFF	TGTGCCAGCAGTTCCCGTCCGGGACAGGGAAATGAGCAGTTCTTC	15	NA	TRBV27	TRBD1	TRBJ2-1
CASRIRDRVSTGELFF	TGTGCCAGCAGGATCAGAGACAGGGTTAGCACCGGGGAGCTGTTTTTT	16	NA	TRBV2	TRBD1	TRBJ2-2
CASSSPGTGAYEQYF	TGTGCCAGCAGTTCCCCCGGGACAGGGGCTTACGAGCAGTACTTC	15	NA	TRBV28	TRBD1	TRBJ2-7
CASSLSQGYSGEQFF	TGCGCCAGCAGCTTGTCCCAGGGATACTCTGGTGAGCAGTTCTTC	15	NA	TRBV5-1	NA	TRBJ2-1
CASSLGRNQPQHF	TGTGCCAGCAGCCTTGGGCGAAATCAGCCCCAGCATTTT	13	NA	TRBV11-2	NA	TRBJ1-5
CAITSSGGEQYF	TGTGCCATCACCTCTAGCGGGGGCGAGCAGTACTTC	12	NA	TRBV10-3	TRBD2	TRBJ2-7
CASSSPGLFSGHEQYF	TGTGCCAGCAGTTCACCTGGACTTTTCTCTGGCCACGAGCAGTACTTC	16	NA	TRBV28	NA	TRBJ2-7
CASSSGTGGAYGYTF	TGTGCCAGCAGTTCCGGGACAGGGGGCGCCTATGGCTACACCTTC	15	once	TRBV6-5	TRBD1	TRBJ1-2
CASTALTGGDTQYF	TGTGCCAGCACCGCCCTCACAGGGGGGGATACGCAGTATTTT	14	NA	TRBV2	TRBD1	TRBJ2-3
CASSQEIGDYGYTF	TGTGCCAGCAGCCAAGAGATCGGGGACTATGGCTACACCTTC	14	NA	TRBV4-2	NA	TRBJ1-2
CASSRGQNTEAFF	TGTGCCAGCAGCCGCGGACAGAACACTGAAGCTTTCTTT	13	NA	TRBV7-9	NA	TRBJ1-1
CASSQTGIANYGYTF	TGCGCCAGCAGCCAAACAGGGATTGCTAACTATGGCTACACCTTC	15	NA	TRBV4-1	NA	TRBJ1-2
CASSRQTSNQPQHF	TGTGCCAGCAGCCGACAGACTAGCAATCAGCCCCAGCATTTT	14	NA	TRBV2	NA	TRBJ1-5
CASSYRVTQPQHF	TGTGCCAGCAGTTACCGGGTAACTCAGCCCCAGCATTTT	13	NA	TRBV6-6	NA	TRBJ1-5
CASSLRVTGRLSSLYEQYF	TGTGCCAGCAGCTTACGAGTGACAGGGCGCCTCTCAAGCCTCTACGAGCAGTACTTC	19	NA	TRBV7-2	TRBD1	TRBJ2-7
CASSYSLNTIYF	TGTGCCAGCAGTTACTCTCTAAACACCATATATTTT	12	NA	TRBV6-6	NA	TRBJ1-3
CASSVSLITGDFYGYTF	TGTGCCAGCAGCGTATCTTTGATTACAGGGGATTTCTATGGCTACACCTTC	17	once	TRBV9	TRBD1	TRBJ1-2
CASSPTGDANLGTQYF	TGCGCCAGCAGCCCAACAGGGGACGCGAATCTCGGGACCCAGTACTTC	16	NA	TRBV5-1	TRBD1	TRBJ2-5
CASSLARGGARDTQYF	TGTGCCAGCAGCTTAGCTCGCGGGGGGGCTCGGGATACGCAGTATTTT	16	NA	TRBV7-9	TRBD2	TRBJ2-3
CASSQDRGRGGLPLHF	TGCGCCAGCAGCCAAGATCGGGGCCGGGGGGGCCTGCCCCTCCACTTT	16	few	TRBV4-1	NA	TRBJ1-6
CASSQDLPAGYTGELFF	TGTGCCAGCAGCCAAGACCTTCCGGCCGGGTACACCGGGGAGCTGTTTTTT	17	NA	TRBV4-2	NA	TRBJ2-2
CASSNPSGVEQYF	TGCGCCAGCAGCAACCCTTCGGGGGTCGAGCAGTACTTC	13	NA	TRBV5-1	NA	TRBJ2-7
CASSFGGANQPQHF	TGTGCCAGCAGCTTCGGGGGGGCAAATCAGCCCCAGCATTTT	14	NA	TRBV7-9	NA	TRBJ1-5
CASSLGGSTDTQYF	TGCGCCAGCAGCTTGGGCGGGAGCACAGATACGCAGTATTTT	14	NA	TRBV5-1	NA	TRBJ2-3
CASSKISGGGTDTQYF	TGTGCCAGTAGTAAAATTAGCGGGGGGGGCACAGATACGCAGTATTTT	16	NA	TRBV19	TRBD2	TRBJ2-3
CASKFGGRFEKLFF	TGTGCCAGCAAGTTTGGGGGCCGATTTGAAAAACTGTTTTTT	14	NA	TRBV6-5	NA	TRBJ1-4